What follows is one T cell receptor (beta chain) and its context. The junction departs from germline at one end; a sequencing error may be responsible. Other DNA sequences in this specimen translate into the identical CDR3. The table came from immunoSEQ multiplex PCR; TCRdb's copy has only in-frame clones and leaves some out. The sample lists tens of thousands of clones, over 60% occurring once. This sample is part of a study of OX40 agonist ivuxolimab in advanced cancers. Study-level background: One patient with hepatocellular carcinoma and two with cutaneous melanoma, three in all, had partial responses.

The CDR3 length is 14 residues. Germline CDR1 MRHNA, CDR2 SNTAGT. This specimen was CD4+ or CD8+ T cells sorted from blood, taken in a trial of the OX40 agonist ivuxolimab. The chain couples TRBV6-4 to TRBJ1-1, with D unresolved. This TCR was sampled from an adult with an advanced solid tumor such as melanoma, head and neck, liver or kidney cancer. The CDR3 spells CASSYSFLDTEAFF. The CDR3 nucleotides read TGTGCCAGCAGTTACTCCTTTTTGGATACTGAAGCTTTCTTT.